The clone carrying this TCR beta chain was counted a few times. The data were obtained in a study of T-cell reconstitution after alpha-beta-depleted transplantation in children. Unique molecular identifiers were used in preparing the TCRbeta library. Via MiXCR, TCRdb re-called the PCR reads, giving one row per CDR3 protein. The data show 380,000 or so distinct CDR3 sequences, more than 10% seen once. The sample consisted of PBMCs, taken from the stem cell graft. This TCR came from a human donor who donated a stem cell graft to a child with Fanconi anemia.

CDR3 amino acids: CASSPSGGMFVVTQYF. The CDR3 DNA follows: TGTGCCAGCAGCCCGAGCGGGGGGATGTTCGTCGTTACGCAGTATTTT. The V gene is TRBV7-2, the J gene TRBJ2-3; 9 nucleotides line up with TRBD2. The trim removed 5 bases at V and 8 bases at J, leaving 14 bases unmatched. This CDR3 contains 16 residues. The germline V gene has CDR1 SGHTA and CDR2 FQGNSA.